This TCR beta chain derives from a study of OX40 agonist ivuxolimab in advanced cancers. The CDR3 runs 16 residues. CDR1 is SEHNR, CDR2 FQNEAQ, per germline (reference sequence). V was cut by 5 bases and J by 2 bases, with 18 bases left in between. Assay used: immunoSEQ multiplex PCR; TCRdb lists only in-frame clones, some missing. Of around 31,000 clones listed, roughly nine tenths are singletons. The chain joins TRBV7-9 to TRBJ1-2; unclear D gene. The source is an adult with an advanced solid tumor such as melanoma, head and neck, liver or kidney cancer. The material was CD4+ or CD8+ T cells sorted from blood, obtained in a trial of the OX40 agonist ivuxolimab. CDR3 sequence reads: CASSRPAIAQNYGYTF. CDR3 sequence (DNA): TGTGCCAGCAGCCGACCCGCCATCGCCCAAAACTATGGCTACACCTTC.